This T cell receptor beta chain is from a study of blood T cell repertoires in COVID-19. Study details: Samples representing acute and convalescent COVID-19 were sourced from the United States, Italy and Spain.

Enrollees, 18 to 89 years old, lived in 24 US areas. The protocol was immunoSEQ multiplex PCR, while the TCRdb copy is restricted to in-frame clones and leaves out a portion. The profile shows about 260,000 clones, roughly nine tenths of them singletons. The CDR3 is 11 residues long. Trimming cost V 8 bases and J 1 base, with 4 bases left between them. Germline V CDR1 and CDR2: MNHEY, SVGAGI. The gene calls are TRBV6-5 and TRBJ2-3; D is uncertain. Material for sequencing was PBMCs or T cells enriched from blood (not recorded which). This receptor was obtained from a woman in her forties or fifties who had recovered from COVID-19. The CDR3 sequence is CASRGTDTQYF. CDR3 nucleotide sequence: TGTGCCAGCCGGGGCACAGATACGCAGTATTTT.